This TCR beta chain was sequenced during a study of T-cell reconstitution after alpha-beta-depleted transplantation in children. Unique molecular identifiers were used to barcode this TCRbeta library. MiXCR, applied by TCRdb to the PCR reads, yields one record per CDR3 protein. This sample carries about 270,000 distinct CDR3 sequences, roughly 9.5% of them seen once, and the ten largest clones take about 9.4%. V lost 2 bases and J lost 0; bases outside the gene matches: 8. CDR3 length: 17 residues. The germline V gene has CDR1 ENHRY and CDR2 SYGVKD. This sequence originates from a human donor who donated a stem cell graft to a child with SCID. The chain links TRBV10-3 to TRBJ2-3, with TRBD2 matching 7 bases. The material was PBMCs from the stem cell graft donor, obtained from the stem cell graft. The CDR3 bases are TGTGCCATCAGTGAGAACTGGGGGGGGTCTAGCACAGATACGCAGTATTTT. Its protein is CAISENWGGSSTDTQYF.